This passage covers 13 T cell receptor beta chains from one sample sequenced in a study of T cells in Graves' hyperthyroidism and ophthalmopathy. Amplification of TCR beta CDR3 regions was performed using RNA transcripts as template. Researchers ran a first-round RT-PCR on the TCR CDR3 using the HTBI primer set. TCRdb reprocessed the multiplex PCR reads via MiXCR and lists one record per CDR3 protein. The sample includes hundreds of thousands of distinct CDR3 sequences, more than 12% of them seen just once. The source material was blood. These receptors were taken from a woman aged 45 to 65 with Graves' ophthalmopathy.

This clonotype showed up many times. The chain recombines TRBV9 with TRBJ1-6, with D perhaps TRBD1 (5 bases). Germline assignment: CDR1 SGDLS and CDR2 YYNGEE. Trimming took off 0 bases at V and 9 bases at J, with 10 bases between the two ends. CDR3 length: 14 residues. The CDR3 region has the DNA TGTGCCAGCAGCGTAGCAGGGATGGTTTCACCCCTCCACTTT. The encoded protein is CASSVAGMVSPLHF.

This clonotype showed up many times. The chain is built from TRBV3-1 and TRBJ2-5; 7 nucleotides agree with TRBD1. V was clipped by 4 bases and J by 7 bases; unmatched bases: 6. The CDR3 runs to 13 residues. Germline V CDR1 and CDR2: LGHDT, YNNKEL (reference sequence). CDR3 sequence reads: CASSPDREGTQYF. The DNA of the CDR3 is TGTGCCAGCAGCCCAGACAGGGAAGGGACCCAGTACTTC.

The CDR3 sequence: CASSLILAGVQETQYF. The CDR3, as DNA: TGTGCCAGCAGTTTAATACTAGCGGGGGTCCAAGAGACCCAGTACTTC. This sequence joins TRBV28 and TRBJ2-5; 11 positions agree with TRBD2. This CDR3 is 16 amino acids long. CDR1 and CDR2 from the germline V gene are MDHEN and SYDVKM. V was clipped by 2 bases and J by 1 base; unmatched bases: 3.

The chain carries TRBV7-9 and TRBJ2-3; the D is unclear. V dropped 0 bases and J dropped 6 bases, with 13 bases sitting between them. The CDR3 covers 15 residues. Germline V gives CDR1 SEHNR, CDR2 FQNEAQ (reference sequence). CDR3 loop: CASSLALGAVDTQYF. CDR3 coding DNA: TGTGCCAGCAGCTTAGCGCTTGGAGCAGTGGATACGCAGTATTTT. Full variable domain (outside the CDR3, taken from reference TRBV7-9 and TRBJ2-3): DTGVSQNPRHKITKRGQNVTFRCDPISEHNRLYWYRQTLGQGPEFLTYFQNEAQLEKSRLLSDRFSAERPKGSFSTLEIQRTEQGDSAMYLCASSLALGAVDTQYFGPGTRLTVL.

Here the CDR3 reads CASSKGPGQGIYEQYF. Here the CDR3 DNA reads TGCGCCAGCAGCAAGGGGCCCGGCCAAGGGATTTACGAGCAGTACTTC. The chain employs TRBV5-1 and TRBJ2-7, with D perhaps TRBD1 (5 bases). CDR1 and CDR2 (germline): SGHRS, YFSETQ. The CDR3 has 16 residues. Trimming took 4 bases from V and 4 from J, leaving 21 bases between them.

There are a few counts of this clonotype. Here the CDR3 reads CASSQDRIWGLARYEQYF. Here the CDR3 DNA reads TGTGCCAGCAGCCAAGATAGAATTTGGGGTCTAGCGCGCTACGAGCAGTACTTC. The chain has TRBV14 and TRBJ2-7; the D gene is possibly TRBD2 (6 bases). The CDR3 length is 18 residues. V was pared by 0 bases and J by 3 bases, with 21 bases between. The V gene's germline CDR1 is SGHDN and CDR2 FVKESK.

This clonotype came up a few times. This chain uses TRBV7-2 with TRBJ1-4; 7 bases agree with TRBD1. There are 15 residues in the CDR3. V lost 4 bases, J lost 7 bases, and 9 bases stayed unmatched. Per germline, CDR1 SGHTA and CDR2 FQGNSA. The chain's CDR3 is CASSSGPGQVEKLFF. CDR3 DNA sequence: TGTGCCAGCAGCTCGGGACCTGGACAGGTTGAAAAACTGTTTTTT.

This clonotype was recorded at least ten times. This chain joins TRBV30 and TRBJ1-3; D is unresolved. The germline CDR1 and CDR2 sequences are GTSNPN and SVGIG (reference sequence). The CDR3 is 13 amino acids. V was trimmed by 3 bases and J by 4 bases, leaving 10 bases between them. The CDR3 bases are TGTGCCTGGAGAACTCTGGGAGGAAACACCATATATTTT. Protein: CAWRTLGGNTIYF.

This clonotype was detected many times. The chain links TRBV28 to TRBJ2-3; possibly TRBD2 for D (5 bases). Between the trimmed V and J ends, which lost 3 bases and 6 bases, there was a span of 13 bases. The germline V gene has CDR1 MDHEN and CDR2 SYDVKM. CDR3 length equals 14 residues. CDR3 nucleotides: TGTGCCAGCAGTTTGCGGGCCGGGTGGGATACGCAGTATTTT. It encodes CASSLRAGWDTQYF.

This clonotype was seen ten or more times. The V gene is TRBV29-1, the J gene TRBJ1-1; D gene unclear. This CDR3 is 11 amino acids long. Germline V gene data show CDR1 as SQVTM and CDR2 as ANQGSEA. Trimming left V 4 bases short and J 5 bases short, with 8 bases between. This chain's CDR3 is CSVVPGTEAFF. In DNA form, the CDR3 reads TGCAGCGTTGTACCGGGGACTGAAGCTTTCTTT.

This clonotype was seen at least ten times. This chain links TRBV20-1 with TRBJ2-7; 8 nucleotides agree with TRBD1. From germline, CDR1 is DFQATT and CDR2 SNEGSKA (reference sequence). J gave up 3 bases and V 5 bases, and 6 bases lay outside the gene matches. CDR3 size: 13 residues. CDR3 DNA: TGCAGTGCTCTCCGACAGGGGAGCTACGAGCAGTACTTC. Protein sequence: CSALRQGSYEQYF.

The chain is built from TRBV19 and TRBJ1-1; the match to TRBD1 covers 7 bases. The V segment lost 1 base and the J segment 1 base; nucleotides outside the gene matches: 3. In germline, CDR1 is LNHDA, CDR2 SQIVND (reference sequence). The CDR3 is 15 amino acids. CDR3 loop: CASSIVGQTNTEAFF. CDR3 sequence (DNA): TGTGCCAGTAGTATAGTGGGACAGACGAACACTGAAGCTTTCTTT. The whole variable domain, remainder taken from reference TRBV19 and TRBJ1-1, is DGGITQSPKYLFRKEGQNVTLSCEQNLNHDAMYWYRQDPGQGLRLIYYSQIVNDFQKGDIAEGYSVSREKKESFPLTVTSAQKNPTAFYLCASSIVGQTNTEAFFGQGTRLTVV.

This clonotype was detected only a few times. This sequence joins TRBV20-1 and TRBJ1-5, with D possibly matching TRBD1 (5 bases). Germline CDR1 and CDR2: DFQATT and SNEGSKA (reference sequence). The CDR3 consists of 13 residues. Between the trimmed V and J ends, which lost 0 bases and 7 bases, there was a span of 10 bases. The chain's CDR3 is CSAREQGLQPQHF. The CDR3 region has the DNA TGCAGTGCTAGAGAGCAGGGTCTCCAGCCCCAGCATTTT.